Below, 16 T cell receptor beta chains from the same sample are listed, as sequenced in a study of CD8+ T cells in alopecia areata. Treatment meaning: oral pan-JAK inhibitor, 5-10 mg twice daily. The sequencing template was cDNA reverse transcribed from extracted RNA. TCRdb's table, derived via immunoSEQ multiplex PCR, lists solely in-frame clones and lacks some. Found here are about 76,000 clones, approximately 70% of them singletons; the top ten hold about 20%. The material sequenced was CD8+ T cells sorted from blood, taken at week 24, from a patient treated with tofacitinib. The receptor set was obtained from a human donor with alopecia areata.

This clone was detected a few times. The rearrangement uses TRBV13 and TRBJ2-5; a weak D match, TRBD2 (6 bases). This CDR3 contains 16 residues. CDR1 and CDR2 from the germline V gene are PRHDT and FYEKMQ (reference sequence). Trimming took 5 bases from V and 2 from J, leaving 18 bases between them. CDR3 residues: CASSNHPTRYQETQYF. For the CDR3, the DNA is TGTGCCAGCAGCAACCACCCGACTAGATATCAAGAGACCCAGTACTTC.

The CDR3 bases are TGTGCCAGCAGCTTGGTGCGGGAGGTACAAGATACGCAGTATTTT. Residues: CASSLVREVQDTQYF. V gene TRBV5-6 combines with J gene TRBJ2-3; TRBD2 aligns across 8 bases. The CDR3 consists of 15 residues. The germline V gene has CDR1 SGHDT and CDR2 YYEEEE. V lost 0 bases, J lost 5 bases, and 5 bases stayed unmatched.

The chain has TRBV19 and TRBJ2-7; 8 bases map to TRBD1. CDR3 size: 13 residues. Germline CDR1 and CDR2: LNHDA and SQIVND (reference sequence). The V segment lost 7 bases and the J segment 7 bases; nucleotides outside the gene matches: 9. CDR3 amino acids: CASKTGDFGEQYF. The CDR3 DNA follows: TGTGCCAGTAAGACAGGGGATTTCGGGGAGCAGTACTTC. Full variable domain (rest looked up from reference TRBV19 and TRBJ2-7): DGGITQSPKYLFRKEGQNVTLSCEQNLNHDAMYWYRQDPGQGLRLIYYSQIVNDFQKGDIAEGYSVSREKKESFPLTVTSAQKNPTAFYLCASKTGDFGEQYFGPGTRLTVT.

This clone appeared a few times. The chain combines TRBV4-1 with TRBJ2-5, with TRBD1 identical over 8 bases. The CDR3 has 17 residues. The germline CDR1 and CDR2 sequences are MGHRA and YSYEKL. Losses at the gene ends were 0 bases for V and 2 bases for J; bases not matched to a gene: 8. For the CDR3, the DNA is TGCGCCAGCAGCCAAGATCGGGCAGGGGGCCCGCAAGAGACCCAGTACTTC. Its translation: CASSQDRAGGPQETQYF.

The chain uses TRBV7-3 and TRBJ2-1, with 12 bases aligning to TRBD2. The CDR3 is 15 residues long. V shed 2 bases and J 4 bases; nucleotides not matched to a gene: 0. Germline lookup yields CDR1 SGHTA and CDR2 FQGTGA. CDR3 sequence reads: CASSLGTSGYNEQFF. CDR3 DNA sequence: TGTGCCAGCAGCTTAGGGACTAGCGGGTACAATGAGCAGTTCTTC.

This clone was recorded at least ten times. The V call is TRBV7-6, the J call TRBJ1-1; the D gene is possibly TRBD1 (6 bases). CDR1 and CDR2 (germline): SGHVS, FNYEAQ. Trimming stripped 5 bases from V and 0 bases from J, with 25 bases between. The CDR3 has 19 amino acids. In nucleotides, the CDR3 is TGTGCCAGCAGCCGGGAGAGGGGGGCCACTCACTCAATGAACACTGAAGCTTTCTTT. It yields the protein CASSRERGATHSMNTEAFF. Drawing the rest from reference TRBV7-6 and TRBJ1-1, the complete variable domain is GAGVSQSPRYKVTKRGQDVALRCDPISGHVSLYWYRQALGQGPEFLTYFNYEAQQDKSGLPNDRFSAERPEGSISTLTIQRTEQRDSAMYRCASSRERGATHSMNTEAFFGQGTRLTVV.

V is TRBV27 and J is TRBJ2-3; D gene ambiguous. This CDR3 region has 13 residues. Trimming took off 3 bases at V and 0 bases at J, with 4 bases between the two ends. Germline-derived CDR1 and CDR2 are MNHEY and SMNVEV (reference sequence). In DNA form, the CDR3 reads TGTGCCAGCAGTTTCCTTAGCACAGATACGCAGTATTTT. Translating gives CASSFLSTDTQYF.

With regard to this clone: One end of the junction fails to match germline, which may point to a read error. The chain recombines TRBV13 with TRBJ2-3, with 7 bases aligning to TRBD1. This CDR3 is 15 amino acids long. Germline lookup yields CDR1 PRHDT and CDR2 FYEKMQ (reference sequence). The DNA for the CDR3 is TGTGCCAGCAGCGTAGGCACAGGGGTTGCAGATACGCAGTATTTT. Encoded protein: CASSVGTGVADTQYF.

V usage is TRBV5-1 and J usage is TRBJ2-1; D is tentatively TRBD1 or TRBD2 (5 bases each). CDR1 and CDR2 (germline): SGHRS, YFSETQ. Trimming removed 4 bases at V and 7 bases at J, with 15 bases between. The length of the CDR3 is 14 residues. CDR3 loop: CASSPTGPGNEQFF. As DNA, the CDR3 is TGCGCCAGCAGCCCTACGGGACCAGGGAATGAGCAGTTCTTC.

CDR3 bases: TGTGCCAGCAGTTATAAGGAATCCTACGAGCAGTACTTC. It encodes CASSYKESYEQYF. The V gene is TRBV27, the J gene TRBJ2-7; the D is unclear. The germline V gene has CDR1 MNHEY and CDR2 SMNVEV (reference sequence). The CDR3 totals 13 residues. V was clipped by 4 bases and J by 1 base, with 8 bases between them.

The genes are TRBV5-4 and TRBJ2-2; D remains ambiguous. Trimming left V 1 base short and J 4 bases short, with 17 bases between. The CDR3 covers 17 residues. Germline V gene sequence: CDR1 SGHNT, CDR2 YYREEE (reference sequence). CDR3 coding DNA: TGTGCCAGCAGCTTGTCACCCCCGGAATTTCCCACCGGGGAGCTGTTTTTT. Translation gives CASSLSPPEFPTGELFF.

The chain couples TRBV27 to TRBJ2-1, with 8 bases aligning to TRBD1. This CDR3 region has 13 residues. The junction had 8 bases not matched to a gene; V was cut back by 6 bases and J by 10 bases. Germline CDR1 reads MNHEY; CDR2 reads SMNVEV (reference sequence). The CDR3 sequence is CASSLDRGGEQFF. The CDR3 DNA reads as TGTGCCAGCAGCCTCGACAGGGGAGGCGAGCAGTTCTTC.

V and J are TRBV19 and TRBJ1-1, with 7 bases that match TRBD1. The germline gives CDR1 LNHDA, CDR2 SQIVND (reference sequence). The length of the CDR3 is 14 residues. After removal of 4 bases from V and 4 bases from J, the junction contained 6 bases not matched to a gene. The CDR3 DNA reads TGTGCCAGTAGTACGCAGGGGGTCGGCACTGAAGCTTTCTTT. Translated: CASSTQGVGTEAFF.

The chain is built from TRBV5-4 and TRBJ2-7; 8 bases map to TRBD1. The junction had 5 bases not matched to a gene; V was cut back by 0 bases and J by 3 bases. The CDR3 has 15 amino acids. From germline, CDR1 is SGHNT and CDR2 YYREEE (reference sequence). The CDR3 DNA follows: TGTGCCAGCAGCTTGGGACAGGGGAGTAGCTACGAGCAGTACTTC. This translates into CASSLGQGSSYEQYF.

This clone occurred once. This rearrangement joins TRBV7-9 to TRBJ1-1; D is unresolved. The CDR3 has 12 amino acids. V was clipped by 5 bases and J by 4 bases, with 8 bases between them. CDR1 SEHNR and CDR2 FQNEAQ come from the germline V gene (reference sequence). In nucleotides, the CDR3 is TGTGCCAGCAGCCACAAGGGCACTGAAGCTTTCTTT. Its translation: CASSHKGTEAFF.

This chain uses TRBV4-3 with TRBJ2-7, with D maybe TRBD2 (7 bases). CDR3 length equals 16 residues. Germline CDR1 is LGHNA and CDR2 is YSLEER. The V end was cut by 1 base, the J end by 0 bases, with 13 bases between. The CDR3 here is CASSQARGGYSYEQYF. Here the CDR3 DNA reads TGCGCCAGCAGCCAAGCTAGGGGGGGCTACTCCTACGAGCAGTACTTC.